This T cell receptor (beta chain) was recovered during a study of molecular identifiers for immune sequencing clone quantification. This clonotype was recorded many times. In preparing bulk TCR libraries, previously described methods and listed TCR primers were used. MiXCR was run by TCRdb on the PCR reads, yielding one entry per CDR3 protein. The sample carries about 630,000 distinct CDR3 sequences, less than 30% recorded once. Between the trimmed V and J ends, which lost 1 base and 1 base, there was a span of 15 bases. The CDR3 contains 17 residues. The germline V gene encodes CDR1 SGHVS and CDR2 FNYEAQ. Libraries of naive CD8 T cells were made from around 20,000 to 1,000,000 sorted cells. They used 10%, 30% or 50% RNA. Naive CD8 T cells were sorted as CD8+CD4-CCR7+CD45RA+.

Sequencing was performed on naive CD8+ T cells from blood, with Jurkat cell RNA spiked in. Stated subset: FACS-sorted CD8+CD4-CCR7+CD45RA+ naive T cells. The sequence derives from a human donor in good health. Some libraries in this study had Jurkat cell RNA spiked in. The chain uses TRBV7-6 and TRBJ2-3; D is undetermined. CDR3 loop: CASSLDGRTRGTDTQYF. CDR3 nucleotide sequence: TGTGCCAGCAGCTTAGATGGGCGGACCCGGGGCACAGATACGCAGTATTTT. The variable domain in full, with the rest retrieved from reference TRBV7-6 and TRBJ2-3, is GAGVSQSPRYKVTKRGQDVALRCDPISGHVSLYWYRQALGQGPEFLTYFNYEAQQDKSGLPNDRFSAERPEGSISTLTIQRTEQRDSAMYRCASSLDGRTRGTDTQYFGPGTRLTVL.